One and the same sample provided the 5 T cell receptor beta chains below, sequenced in a study of early T cells in non-severe SARS-CoV-2 infection. TCRdb analysed the 5' RACE reads with MiXCR anew, one entry per CDR3 protein. The sample contains some 64,000 distinct CDR3 sequences, 18% of which appear only once. The sample here was whole blood, taken at baseline. Receptors were obtained from an adult who was a healthcare worker with PCR-confirmed SARS-CoV-2 infection or an uninfected control (not recorded which).

This sequence joins TRBV7-9 and TRBJ2-7; 7 bases are shared with TRBD1. Germline V gene sequence: CDR1 SEHNR, CDR2 FQNEAQ (reference sequence). The CDR3 sequence is 14 residues long. Losses at the gene ends were 5 bases for V and 7 bases for J; bases not matched to a gene: 11. As DNA, the CDR3 is TGTGCCAGCAGCCCCCGACAGGGAACTGGAGAGCAGTACTTC. Its protein product is CASSPRQGTGEQYF.

This clonotype was counted between two and nine times. The chain recombines TRBV9 with TRBJ2-1; D is unresolved. The V and J ends lost 3 bases and 9 bases respectively, with 7 bases between them. The V gene's germline CDR1 is SGDLS and CDR2 YYNGEE. The length of the CDR3 is 11 residues. CDR3 nucleotide sequence: TGTGCCAGCAGCGGAATCGGTGAGCAGTTCTTC. Amino acid sequence: CASSGIGEQFF.

The chain links TRBV12-3 or TRBV12-4 to TRBJ2-5; D is perhaps TRBD2 (5 bases). The CDR3 runs 13 residues. Trimming cost V 5 bases and J 5 bases, with 12 bases left between them. The CDR3 bases are TGTGCCAGCAGTACTAGTATCGGGGAGACCCAGTACTTC. Translation: CASSTSIGETQYF.

The sample holds a few counts of this clonotype. The V and J genes are TRBV28 and TRBJ2-5; perhaps TRBD2 as D (6 bases). Germline V lookup: CDR1 MDHEN, CDR2 SYDVKM. V shed 4 bases and J shed 3 bases, with 21 bases lying between them. The CDR3 extends over 17 amino acids. Here the CDR3 reads CASSYPGTREIKETQYF. The CDR3 bases are TGTGCCAGCAGTTACCCCGGGACGCGGGAAATAAAAGAGACCCAGTACTTC.

The V and J genes are TRBV20-1 and TRBJ1-4; no reliable D call. V shed 6 bases and J shed 7 bases, with 9 bases lying between them. Germline CDR1 and CDR2: DFQATT and SNEGSKA (reference sequence). The CDR3 is 11 amino acids. The CDR3 sequence is CSAQTREKLFF. CDR3 DNA sequence: TGCAGTGCCCAGACTCGTGAAAAACTGTTTTTT.